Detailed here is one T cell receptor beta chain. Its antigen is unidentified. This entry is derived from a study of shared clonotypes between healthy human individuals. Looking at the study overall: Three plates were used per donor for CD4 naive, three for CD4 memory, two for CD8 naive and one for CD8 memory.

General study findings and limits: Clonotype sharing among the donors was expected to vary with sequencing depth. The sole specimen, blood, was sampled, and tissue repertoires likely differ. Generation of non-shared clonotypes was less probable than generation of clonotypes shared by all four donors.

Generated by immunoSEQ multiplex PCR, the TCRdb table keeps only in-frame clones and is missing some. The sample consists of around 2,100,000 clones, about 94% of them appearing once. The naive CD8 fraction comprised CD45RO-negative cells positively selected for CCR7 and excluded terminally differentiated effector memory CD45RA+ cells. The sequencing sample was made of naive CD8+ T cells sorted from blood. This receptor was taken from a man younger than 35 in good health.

CDR3 residues: CASSPWDGDFYGYTF. The CDR3 nucleotides read TGTGCCAGCAGCCCCTGGGACGGAGACTTCTATGGCTACACCTTC. The chain is built from TRBV13 and TRBJ1-2, with D maybe TRBD1 (5 bases). This CDR3 is 15 amino acids long. V shed 5 bases and J shed 4 bases, with 17 bases lying between them. CDR1 is PRHDT and CDR2 is FYEKMQ in the germline V gene (reference sequence).